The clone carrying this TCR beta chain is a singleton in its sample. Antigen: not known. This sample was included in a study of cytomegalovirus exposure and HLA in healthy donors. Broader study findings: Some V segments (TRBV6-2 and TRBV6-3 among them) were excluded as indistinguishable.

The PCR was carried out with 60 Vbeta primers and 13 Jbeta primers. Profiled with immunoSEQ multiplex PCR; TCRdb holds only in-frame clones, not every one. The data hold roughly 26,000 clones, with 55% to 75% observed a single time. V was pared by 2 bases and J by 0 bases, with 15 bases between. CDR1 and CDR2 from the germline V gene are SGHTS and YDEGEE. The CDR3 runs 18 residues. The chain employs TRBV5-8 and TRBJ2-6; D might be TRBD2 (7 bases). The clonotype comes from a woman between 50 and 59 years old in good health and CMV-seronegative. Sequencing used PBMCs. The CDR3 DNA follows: TGTGCCAGCAGCTTCTTCTGGGGGGGCCGCTCTGGGGCCAACGTCCTGACTTTC. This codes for CASSFFWGGRSGANVLTF.